This record concerns one T cell receptor beta chain sequence. Original data processing: Reference gene primer amplification in the assay estimated nucleated cell counts. Sequencing used immunoSEQ multiplex PCR; TCRdb keeps in-frame clones, though not all of them. The DNA gave D and trimming, while V, J and clone size come from that table. The sample shows over 95,000 clones, around 89% of them seen only once. V lost 4 bases, J lost 2 bases, and 5 bases stayed unmatched. The CDR3 spans 15 residues. In germline, CDR1 is SGHVS, CDR2 FQNEAQ. This entry is derived from a study of blood T cell repertoires in COVID-19. As for the study in general: Sites across the United States, Italy and Spain contributed samples from acute and convalescent COVID-19. PBMCs, B-cell-depleted T cells, or T cells provided the cDNA or gDNA that made up the material.

The sequenced sample consisted of peripheral blood. The source is a human donor with acute or convalescent COVID-19. The donor label of this sample is uncertain. The chain combines TRBV7-8 with TRBJ2-1, with 7 bases matching TRBD1. The chain's CDR3 is CASSSAGTAYNEQFF. The CDR3 DNA follows: TGTGCCAGCAGCTCCGCCGGGACAGCCTACAATGAGCAGTTCTTC.